A single T cell receptor beta chain is shown here with its context. The CDR3 is 16 amino acids. With 4 bases clipped from V and 2 bases from J, the junction kept 9 bases outside the gene matches. Germline CDR1 is SGHVS and CDR2 is FQNEAQ. These data belong to a study of blood T cell repertoires in COVID-19. Repertoires were generated with immunoSEQ multiplex PCR, while TCRdb's copy carries only in-frame clones and drops some. The table shows roughly 450,000 clones, with 90% occurring only once. The specimen sequenced was PBMCs or T cells enriched from blood (not recorded which). This TCR derives from a man younger than 35 who had recovered from COVID-19. The chain uses TRBV7-8 and TRBJ2-3; TRBD1 matches 7 bases. The CDR3 DNA reads as TGTGCCAGCAGCTATCTACAGGGGCCAAACACAGATACGCAGTATTTT. Translating gives CASSYLQGPNTDTQYF. Variable domain in full (rest from reference TRBV7-8 and TRBJ2-3): GAGVSQSPRYKVAKRGQDVALRCDPISGHVSLFWYQQALGQGPEFLTYFQNEAQLDKSGLPSDRFFAERPEGSVSTLKIQRTQQEDSAVYLCASSYLQGPNTDTQYFGPGTRLTVL.